Shown below are 24 T cell receptor beta chains from a single sample sequenced in a study of neurological immune-mediated disorders. TCRdb fed the 5' RACE reads into MiXCR, producing one record per CDR3 protein. The data contain tens of thousands of distinct CDR3 sequences, roughly 5% of them singletons. The sample comprised PBMCs. The origin of the receptors is a man between 18 and 35 years old with multiple sclerosis.

Many counts were recorded for this clonotype. The genes are TRBV5-1 and TRBJ2-2, with D perhaps TRBD1 (5 bases). CDR1 is SGHRS, CDR2 YFSETQ, per germline. This CDR3 spans 16 amino acids. The V and J ends lost 2 bases and 3 bases respectively, with 14 bases between them. CDR3 protein: CASSLPQGVDTGELFF. In nucleotides, the CDR3 is TGCGCCAGCAGCTTACCCCAGGGTGTAGACACCGGGGAGCTGTTTTTT.

This clonotype showed up many times. The chain joins TRBV20-1 to TRBJ2-3, with 7 bases that match TRBD2. Trimming at V came to 2 bases and at J to 2 bases, leaving 7 bases not matched to a gene. Germline-derived CDR1 and CDR2 are DFQATT and SNEGSKA (reference sequence). The CDR3 sequence is 15 residues long. CDR3 nucleotide sequence: TGCAGTGCTAGAAGGCCTAGCGGAAACACAGATACGCAGTATTTT. Translating gives CSARRPSGNTDTQYF.

This clonotype was seen ten or more times. The rearrangement joins TRBV5-1 to TRBJ2-1; possibly TRBD2 for D (5 bases). Germline V lookup: CDR1 SGHRS, CDR2 YFSETQ. CDR3 length: 14 amino acids. Deletions cut 4 bases from V and 4 bases from J, with 12 bases between. The CDR3 spells CASSAGSVYNEQFF. DNA of the CDR3: TGCGCCAGCAGCGCGGGCTCAGTTTACAATGAGCAGTTCTTC. Drawing the rest from reference TRBV5-1 and TRBJ2-1, the complete variable domain is KAGVTQTPRYLIKTRGQQVTLSCSPISGHRSVSWYQQTPGQGLQFLFEYFSETQRNKGNFPGRFSGRQFSNSRSEMNVSTLELGDSALYLCASSAGSVYNEQFFGPGTRLTVL.

This clonotype was counted at least ten times. The J gene is TRBJ2-1, the V gene TRBV7-9; TRBD2 matches at 12 bases. J gave up 5 bases and V 4 bases, and 3 bases lay outside the gene matches. Germline V gene data show CDR1 as SEHNR and CDR2 as FQNEAQ (reference sequence). This CDR3 spans 15 amino acids. Here the CDR3 DNA reads TGTGCCAGCAGCTCGACTAGCGGGAGTAACAATGAGCAGTTCTTC. It translates to CASSSTSGSNNEQFF.

This clonotype was seen only a few times. This may be a read error, as it is one base from a much larger clone. The chain has TRBV9 and TRBJ1-3; weak D call: TRBD1 (6 bases). Per the germline V gene, CDR1 is SGDLS and CDR2 is YYNGEE. CDR3 size: 15 residues. Deletions cut 0 bases from V and 1 base from J, with 8 bases between. The chain's CDR3 is CASSVGTESGNTIYF. The CDR3 DNA sequence: TGTGCCAGCAGCGTAGGGACAGAATCTGGAAACACCATATATTTT. Variable domain in full (rest from reference TRBV9 and TRBJ1-3): DSGVTQTPKHLITATGQRVTLRCSPRSGDLSVYWYQQSLDQGLQFLIQYYNGEERAKGNILERFSAQQFPDLHSELNLSSLELGDSALYFCASSVGTESGNTIYFGEGSWLTVV.

This clonotype showed up many times. The V gene is TRBV5-1, the J gene TRBJ1-3; 7 nucleotides align to TRBD1. V was clipped by 0 bases and J by 0 bases; unmatched bases: 3. This CDR3 comprises 16 residues. Germline loops: CDR1 SGHRS, CDR2 YFSETQ. The CDR3 region has the DNA TGCGCCAGCAGCTTGGGGGGACAGAACTCTGGAAACACCATATATTTT. Encoded protein: CASSLGGQNSGNTIYF.

This clonotype was seen repeatedly, ten times or more. The chain uses TRBV7-2 and TRBJ2-3, with D uncertain. V was pared by 0 bases and J by 3 bases, with 13 bases between. Germline loops: CDR1 SGHTA, CDR2 FQGNSA. The CDR3 covers 16 residues. The CDR3 is CASSLASRFITDTQYF. The CDR3 coding sequence is TGTGCCAGCAGCTTAGCTTCGAGATTTATTACAGATACGCAGTATTTT.

This clonotype was recorded many times. The chain carries TRBV5-1 and TRBJ2-1; D tentatively reads TRBD1 or TRBD2 (7 bases each). The CDR3 consists of 14 residues. V was cut by 7 bases and J by 5 bases, with 16 bases left in between. Germline V gene data show CDR1 as SGHRS and CDR2 as YFSETQ. Here the CDR3 DNA reads TGCGCCAGCGGTAGGGCAGGGGGGGACAATGAGCAGTTCTTC. It encodes CASGRAGGDNEQFF.

This clonotype was recorded at least ten times. The chain couples TRBV5-1 to TRBJ1-1; D unclear. Germline V lookup: CDR1 SGHRS, CDR2 YFSETQ. This CDR3 comprises 13 residues. V dropped 2 bases and J dropped 4 bases, with 9 bases sitting between them. Here the CDR3 reads CASSFGRTTEAFF. The CDR3 DNA follows: TGCGCCAGCAGCTTCGGGAGGACCACTGAAGCTTTCTTT.

Comment on this clonotype: A much more abundant neighbour one base away suggests this may be a read error. This chain connects TRBV9 to TRBJ2-7; a possible D gene is TRBD2 (6 bases). V was shortened by 4 bases and J by 3 bases, with 14 bases between the two germline ends. CDR1 SGDLS and CDR2 YYNGEE come from the germline V gene. This CDR3 contains 14 residues. Here the CDR3 DNA reads TGTGCCAGCAGCCCTGCGGGAAAGCGCTACGAGCAGTACTTC. This encodes CASSPAGKRYEQYF.

This clonotype was picked up many times. V usage is TRBV20-1 and J usage is TRBJ2-1; D remains ambiguous. The CDR3 covers 18 residues. Germline V gene sequence: CDR1 DFQATT, CDR2 SNEGSKA (reference sequence). V lost 1 base to trimming and J lost 0 bases, with 19 bases between them. The CDR3 region has the DNA TGCAGTGCTAGAGTGCTCGCAGGACGGAGCAGCTCCTACAATGAGCAGTTCTTC. Amino acid sequence: CSARVLAGRSSSYNEQFF.

This clonotype appeared many times. V is TRBV12-3 or TRBV12-4 and J is TRBJ2-3; D gene ambiguous. The V and J ends lost 4 bases and 0 bases respectively, with 11 bases between them. CDR3 length: 15 amino acids. The CDR3 DNA sequence: TGTGCCAGCAGTTCGACCTTAACTAGCACAGATACGCAGTATTTT. Amino acids: CASSSTLTSTDTQYF.

This clonotype was counted many times. The chain is built from TRBV6-6 and TRBJ2-3; 9 positions agree with TRBD2. CDR3 length: 15 residues. Germline V lookup: CDR1 MNHNY, CDR2 SVGAGI (reference sequence). V gave up 2 bases and J gave up 4 bases; unmatched junction bases: 4. The CDR3 DNA follows: TGTGCCAGCAGTTACATAGCGGGAGAGGCAGATACGCAGTATTTT. Encoded protein: CASSYIAGEADTQYF.

This clonotype came up many times. This chain uses TRBV7-8 with TRBJ1-6; D is undetermined. Trimming cost V 3 bases and J 13 bases, with 10 bases left between them. CDR3 length: 12 amino acids. Germline CDR1 reads SGHVS; CDR2 reads FQNEAQ. The CDR3 DNA follows: TGTGCCAGCAGCTTGCTATTTCCGCCCCTCCACTTT. Residues: CASSLLFPPLHF.

In its sample, this clonotype was seen many times. The chain employs TRBV5-1 and TRBJ2-5; D call uncertain. V lost 0 bases, J lost 5 bases, and 14 bases lay in between. This CDR3 region has 15 residues. The germline V gene encodes CDR1 SGHRS and CDR2 YFSETQ. CDR3 amino acids: CASSLASGFAETQYF. The CDR3 DNA reads TGCGCCAGCAGCTTGGCCTCGGGCTTCGCGGAGACCCAGTACTTC.

This clonotype was recorded many times. The chain has TRBV4-3 and TRBJ2-7, with a tentative D call TRBD2 (6 bases). This CDR3 contains 14 residues. Germline V gene lookup returns CDR1 LGHNA and CDR2 YSLEER. V was trimmed by 4 bases and J by 3 bases, leaving 13 bases between them. CDR3 sequence (DNA): TGCGCCAGCAGCCTCGTAGAGGGAGGCTACGAGCAGTACTTC. This encodes CASSLVEGGYEQYF.

This clonotype was observed at least ten times. The chain joins TRBV7-9 to TRBJ2-1, with TRBD2 identical over 7 bases. Germline V gene data show CDR1 as SEHNR and CDR2 as FQNEAQ (reference sequence). V lost 4 bases to trimming and J lost 7 bases; unmatched junction nucleotides: 7. The CDR3 runs to 14 residues. CDR3 sequence (DNA): TGTGCCAGCAGCTCCGGGACTAATTTTAATGAGCAGTTCTTC. Its translation: CASSSGTNFNEQFF.

This clonotype was counted many times. One end of the junction varies from germline; a read error may be responsible. The chain uses TRBV20-1 and TRBJ1-5; the D is unclear. Germline V CDR1 and CDR2: DFQATT, SNEGSKA (reference sequence). The CDR3 loop spans 12 amino acids. CDR3: CSAGEGTQPQNF. DNA of the CDR3: TGCAGTGCGGGAGAGGGAACCCAGCCCCAGAATTTT.

This clonotype was recorded at least ten times. CDR3 amino acids: CASSPSGTTKETQYF. CDR3 DNA sequence: TGCGCCAGCAGCCCATCCGGGACTACCAAAGAGACCCAGTACTTC. The chain uses TRBV5-1 and TRBJ2-5, with 7 bases fitting TRBD2. V was pared by 4 bases and J by 3 bases, with 9 bases of the junction left unmatched. The CDR3 has 15 amino acids. Germline V gene lookup returns CDR1 SGHRS and CDR2 YFSETQ.

A note on this clonotype: One base away lies a much larger clone, so this may be a sequencing read error. This chain connects TRBV28 to TRBJ1-2; D not certain. The ends were cut back, 8 bases at V and 8 bases at J, with 15 bases in the middle. CDR3 size: 12 residues. Per germline, CDR1 MDHEN and CDR2 SYDVKM. DNA of the CDR3: TGTGCCAGCGGCATATCGATCGGGGGCTACACCTTC. Amino acids: CASGISIGGYTF.

A word on this clonotype: It may be a read error: a sequence one base away is much more abundant. The rearrangement joins TRBV20-1 to TRBJ2-1; perhaps TRBD2 as D (7 bases). Germline CDR1 DFQATT, CDR2 SNEGSKA (reference sequence). V was trimmed by 5 bases and J by 10 bases, leaving 21 bases between them. This CDR3 is built from 14 residues. The CDR3 protein is CSARRTRGGLEQFF. The CDR3 DNA reads as TGCAGTGCTCGACGGACTAGAGGGGGATTGGAGCAGTTCTTC.

At least ten counts were recorded for this clonotype. V and J are TRBV25-1 and TRBJ2-7; 10 bases line up with TRBD1. This CDR3 contains 14 residues. Unmatched junction bases numbered 2, after V lost 4 bases and J lost 2 bases. The germline V gene has CDR1 MGHDK and CDR2 SYGVNS. CDR3 DNA sequence: TGTGCCAGCAGTGGGACAGGGGGAACCTACGAGCAGTACTTC. It codes for CASSGTGGTYEQYF.

As regards this clonotype: A much larger clone differs from this one at a single base, so this may be a read error. The chain has TRBV30 and TRBJ2-7; either TRBD1 or TRBD2 may fit D (5 bases each). V was clipped by 4 bases and J by 7 bases, with 14 bases between them. The CDR3 has 12 amino acids. Germline loops: CDR1 GTSNPN, CDR2 SVGIG (reference sequence). This chain's CDR3 is CAWTRDLKEQYF. CDR3 bases: TGTGCCTGGACTAGGGACCTCAAAGAGCAGTACTTC.

This clonotype was recorded at least ten times. This chain links TRBV20-1 with TRBJ2-3; possible D gene TRBD2, 6 bases. The CDR3 is made up of 15 amino acids. In germline, CDR1 is DFQATT, CDR2 SNEGSKA (reference sequence). V dropped 3 bases and J dropped 0 bases, with 13 bases sitting between them. In DNA form, the CDR3 reads TGCAGTGCTAGCTCCCGGGACTCTAGCACAGATACGCAGTATTTT. Translated, it gives CSASSRDSSTDTQYF.